The source of this T cell receptor beta chain is a study of shared clonotypes between healthy human individuals. Only in-frame clones appear in the TCRdb table, and some are missing; sequencing was by immunoSEQ multiplex PCR. The table has hundreds of thousands of clones, roughly 95% seen once. The ends lost 0 bases at V and 5 bases at J; junction bases unmatched: 3. The CDR3 is 15 amino acids. The germline V gene encodes CDR1 SGHNT and CDR2 YYREEE (reference sequence). The naive CD8 subset, CD45RO-negative cells positively selected for CCR7, excluded terminally differentiated effector memory CD45RA+ cells. All participating donors were Caucasian adults from Nashville, Tennessee.

The sequenced material came from naive CD8+ T cells sorted from blood. This rearrangement joins TRBV5-4 to TRBJ2-7; 12 bases line up with TRBD2. The clonotype originates from a woman aged 25-40 years in good health. The CDR3 coding sequence is TGTGCCAGCAGCTTGGCGGGACTAGCGGGTGACGAGCAGTACTTC. This codes for CASSLAGLAGDEQYF.